The T cell receptor (beta chain) under discussion was sequenced for a study of T cells in Graves' hyperthyroidism and ophthalmopathy. There are 14 residues in the CDR3. The germline CDR1 and CDR2 sequences are MNHNS and SASEGT. V dropped 7 bases and J dropped 4 bases, with 16 bases sitting between them. It was over 9.5 ml of fresh peripheral blood that supplied the PBMCs. Researchers amplified the TCR beta CDR3 regions from RNA transcripts. HTBI primers were the set used in a first-round RT-PCR of the TCR CDR3. TCRdb analysed the multiplex PCR reads with MiXCR anew, one entry per CDR3 protein. The data hold 800,000 or so distinct CDR3 sequences, with roughly 37% observed a single time.

The rearrangement uses TRBV6-1 and TRBJ1-1; no clear D. Sequencing input: blood. The sequence was obtained from a man aged 18 to 29 with Graves' hyperthyroidism. CDR3 sequence: CASTPSPAGTEAFF. For the CDR3, the DNA is TGTGCCAGCACCCCGTCCCCCGCGGGCACTGAAGCTTTCTTT.